One and the same sample provided the 5 T cell receptor beta chains below, sequenced in a study of shared clonotypes between healthy human individuals. Assay: immunoSEQ multiplex PCR; the TCRdb copy retains only in-frame clones and omits some. The sample yields approximately 2.4 million clones, roughly 95% seen once. Sample: naive CD4+ T cells sorted from blood. The subset here: CD45RA+ positively selected. These receptors originate from a man aged 18 to 30 in good health.

This clone was counted once. This chain connects TRBV5-1 to TRBJ2-7; D ambiguous. Germline V gives CDR1 SGHRS, CDR2 YFSETQ. The CDR3 length is 13 residues. V was shortened by 4 bases and J by 6 bases, with 14 bases between the two germline ends. CDR3 in DNA: TGCGCCAGCAGCACGACGACGGGCGGCGAGCAGTACTTC. This gives the protein CASSTTTGGEQYF. Combining the CDR3 with reference TRBV5-1 and TRBJ2-7 gives the whole variable domain KAGVTQTPRYLIKTRGQQVTLSCSPISGHRSVSWYQQTPGQGLQFLFEYFSETQRNKGNFPGRFSGRQFSNSRSEMNVSTLELGDSALYLCASSTTTGGEQYFGPGTRLTVT.

The chain uses TRBV9 and TRBJ1-2; 7 positions match TRBD1. Trimming removed 4 bases from V and 0 bases from J; junction bases left unmatched: 9. Germline V CDR1 and CDR2: SGDLS, YYNGEE. The CDR3 length is 16 residues. CDR3 DNA sequence: TGTGCCAGCAGCCCAAGGGGGCGGGGAGCTAACTATGGCTACACCTTC. Translation: CASSPRGRGANYGYTF.

The rearrangement links TRBV5-6 to TRBJ2-7; a weak D match, TRBD2 (6 bases). Germline loops: CDR1 SGHDT, CDR2 YYEEEE. The CDR3 contains 17 residues. Trimming left V 9 bases short and J 2 bases short, with 27 bases between. The CDR3 loop reads CATRGELGRGRTYEQYF. The DNA for the CDR3 is TGTGCCACCCGAGGGGAGTTGGGGCGGGGAAGAACCTACGAGCAGTACTTC.

V and J are TRBV18 and TRBJ1-5; 12 bases are shared with TRBD1. Trimming at V came to 0 bases and at J to 5 bases, leaving 2 bases not matched to a gene. CDR3 size: 16 residues. CDR1 is KGHSH, CDR2 LQKENI, per germline. The CDR3, as DNA: TGTGCCAGCTCACCACCGGGACAGGGGGCCCATCAGCCCCAGCATTTT. Protein product: CASSPPGQGAHQPQHF.

This chain joins TRBV7-2 and TRBJ2-5; 9 nucleotides match TRBD1. V shed 1 base, J shed 7 bases, and the junction held 7 bases outside the gene matches. CDR1 and CDR2 from the germline V gene are SGHTA and FQGNSA. The CDR3 covers 15 residues. This CDR3 reads CASSLDRGLRATQYF. The CDR3 bases are TGTGCCAGCAGCTTAGACAGGGGGCTCAGGGCGACCCAGTACTTC.